This T cell receptor beta chain was sequenced for a study of shared clonotypes between healthy human individuals. Study-wide findings and caveats: On the whole, naive subsets had larger estimated richness than memory subsets had. Naive CD4 clonotypes were shared across several donors at around 5.4%.

Naive CD8 cells were CD45RO-negative, positively selected for CCR7, excluding terminally differentiated effector memory CD45RA+ cells. Donors included only healthy HIV-negative adults lacking recent acute infections or vaccinations. Roughly 200 ng DNA, 25,000 to 30,000 T cell genomes, went into each sorted-subset replicate PCR. The repertoire was sequenced with immunoSEQ multiplex PCR; TCRdb's copy has only in-frame clones and lacks some. The sample has some 580,000 clones; 95% to 98% are singletons. The CDR3 spans 18 residues. With 7 bases clipped from V and 2 bases from J, the junction kept 16 bases outside the gene matches. Germline CDR1 reads SNHLY; CDR2 reads FYNNEI. This clone was found once. Its antigen remains unidentified.

Sample: naive CD8+ T cells sorted from blood. This clonotype originated in a man aged 25 to 40 in good health. V usage is TRBV2 and J usage is TRBJ2-3; 9 bases agree with TRBD2. The CDR3 reads CASMGGRVLMDNTDTQYF. The CDR3 DNA is TGTGCCAGCATGGGCGGGAGGGTCTTGATGGATAACACAGATACGCAGTATTTT.